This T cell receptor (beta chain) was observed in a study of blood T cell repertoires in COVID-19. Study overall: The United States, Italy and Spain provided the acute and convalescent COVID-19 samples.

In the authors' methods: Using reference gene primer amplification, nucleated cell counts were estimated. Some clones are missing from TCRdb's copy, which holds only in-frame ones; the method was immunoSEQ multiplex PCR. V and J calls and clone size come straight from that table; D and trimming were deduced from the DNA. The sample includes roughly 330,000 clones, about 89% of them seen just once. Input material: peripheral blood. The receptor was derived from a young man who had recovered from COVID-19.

The CDR3 sequence is CASSPYRGPYNEQFF. Written as DNA, the CDR3 is TGTGCCAGCTCACCATACAGGGGGCCCTACAATGAGCAGTTCTTC. This rearrangement joins TRBV18 to TRBJ2-1; 9 positions match TRBD1. In germline, CDR1 is KGHSH, CDR2 LQKENI. The CDR3 contains 15 residues. The V segment lost 2 bases and the J segment 2 bases; nucleotides outside the gene matches: 1.